The 26 T cell receptor beta chains presented below share a single source sample, sequenced in a study of blood T cell repertoires in COVID-19. Repertoires were generated with immunoSEQ multiplex PCR, while TCRdb's copy carries only in-frame clones and drops some. Of 280,000 or so clones in the sample, 80% to 90% are singletons; the top ten hold less than 2.5%. The sample comprised PBMCs or T cells enriched from blood (not recorded which). The receptors shown here come from a man aged 25 to 40 who had recovered from COVID-19.

The chain combines TRBV4-1 with TRBJ2-5; D perhaps matches TRBD2 (5 bases). This CDR3 is built from 16 residues. The V end was cut by 1 base, the J end by 4 bases, with 16 bases between. Germline assignment: CDR1 MGHRA and CDR2 YSYEKL. CDR3 amino acids: CASSQGRGASAETQYF. The CDR3 bases are TGCGCCAGCAGCCAAGGACGGGGAGCCTCGGCAGAGACCCAGTACTTC.

J is TRBJ2-1 and V is TRBV5-8, with 9 bases lining up with TRBD1. J lost 7 bases, V lost 4 bases, and 15 bases had no gene match. CDR3 size: 17 residues. Germline assignment: CDR1 SGHTS and CDR2 YDEGEE. The CDR3 sequence is CASSLTTGTGFRNEQFF. The CDR3 bases are TGTGCCAGCAGCCTTACAACCGGGACAGGGTTTAGGAATGAGCAGTTCTTC. Combining the CDR3 with reference TRBV5-8 and TRBJ2-1 gives the whole variable domain EAGVTQSPTHLIKTRGQQATLRCSPISGHTSVYWYQQALGLGLQFLLWYDEGEERNRGNFPPRFSGRQFPNYSSELNVNALELEDSALYLCASSLTTGTGFRNEQFFGPGTRLTVL.

V usage is TRBV9 and J usage is TRBJ1-1; 9 bases match TRBD1. Germline values: CDR1 SGDLS, CDR2 YYNGEE. The CDR3 loop spans 15 amino acids. Losses at the gene ends were 4 bases for V and 1 base for J; bases not matched to a gene: 5. The CDR3 sequence: CASSPSGQGNTEAFF. In nucleotides, the CDR3 is TGTGCCAGCAGCCCTTCGGGACAGGGGAACACTGAAGCTTTCTTT.

This chain links TRBV11-3 with TRBJ1-1; D unresolved. Looked up from germline, CDR1 is SGHNT and CDR2 is YENEEA. The CDR3 length is 17 residues. Trimming took 5 bases from V and 1 from J, leaving 20 bases between them. This CDR3 is CASSPDLSMLANTEAFF. In DNA, the CDR3 is TGTGCCAGCAGCCCCGATCTGAGTATGTTAGCGAACACTGAAGCTTTCTTT.

The chain couples TRBV5-1 to TRBJ1-2, with D perhaps TRBD1 (5 bases). Germline V lookup: CDR1 SGHRS, CDR2 YFSETQ. The V gene lost 1 base and the J gene lost 1 base, with 14 bases spanning the gap. CDR3 length: 16 amino acids. In nucleotides, the CDR3 is TGCGCCAGCAGCTTGCAACCAGGGCAGGATAACTATGGCTACACCTTC. Protein: CASSLQPGQDNYGYTF.

V is TRBV13 and J is TRBJ1-2; D remains ambiguous. The germline CDR1 and CDR2 sequences are PRHDT and FYEKMQ (reference sequence). The ends were cut back, 0 bases at V and 4 bases at J, with 9 bases in the middle. This CDR3 has 14 amino acids. As DNA, the CDR3 is TGTGCCAGCAGCTTAGGGCGCCCGCCCTATGGCTACACCTTC. It is translated as CASSLGRPPYGYTF.

V is TRBV27 and J is TRBJ2-3; a possible D gene is TRBD2 (5 bases). Trimming shortened V by 0 bases and J by 3 bases, and 13 bases separated the two germline ends. Germline CDR1 is MNHEY and CDR2 is SMNVEV (reference sequence). The CDR3 is 16 residues long. CDR3 sequence reads: CASSLSAGEWTDTQYF. Written as DNA, the CDR3 is TGTGCCAGCAGTTTATCGGCCGGGGAGTGGACAGATACGCAGTATTTT.

The chain carries TRBV30 and TRBJ1-3, with unresolved D. V was shortened by 0 bases and J by 3 bases, with 9 bases between the two germline ends. This CDR3 spans 14 amino acids. Germline CDR1 is GTSNPN and CDR2 is SVGIG (reference sequence). CDR3 in amino acids: CAWSVRVLGNTIYF. The CDR3 coding sequence is TGTGCCTGGAGTGTTCGCGTCCTTGGAAACACCATATATTTT.

The chain combines TRBV4-1 with TRBJ1-5, with 7 nucleotides matching TRBD1. CDR1 is MGHRA, CDR2 YSYEKL, per germline. With 1 base clipped from V and 3 bases from J, the junction kept 3 bases outside the gene matches. This CDR3 is built from 15 residues. The CDR3 here is CASSQGQGINQPQHF. DNA of the CDR3: TGCGCCAGCAGCCAAGGACAGGGAATCAATCAGCCCCAGCATTTT.

The chain uses TRBV19 and TRBJ1-4, with a tentative D call TRBD1 (5 bases). The CDR3 totals 11 residues. The V end lost 8 bases, the J end lost 7 bases, and 8 bases lay between the germline ends. Germline lookup yields CDR1 LNHDA and CDR2 SQIVND (reference sequence). In nucleotides, the CDR3 is TGTGCCAGTCGGAGGGGTGAAAAACTGTTTTTT. Its protein product is CASRRGEKLFF.

The V gene is TRBV2, the J gene TRBJ2-7; maybe TRBD1 (6 bases). The germline V gene has CDR1 SNHLY and CDR2 FYNNEI. With 4 bases removed from V and 2 bases from J, the gap between germline ends came to 18 bases. This CDR3 is 16 amino acids long. The CDR3 loop reads CASSAGPGQGAYEQYF. The CDR3 DNA reads as TGTGCCAGCAGTGCTGGCCCGGGACAAGGGGCCTACGAGCAGTACTTC.

This clone has a single count. V is TRBV24-1 and J is TRBJ2-7; 8 bases are shared with TRBD1. Trimming cost V 0 bases and J 6 bases; bases outside gene matches: 6. The CDR3 runs 15 residues. Germline CDR1 reads KGHDR; CDR2 reads SFDVKD. In DNA form, the CDR3 reads TGTGCCACCAGTGATTTGCTAGCAGGGGGCGGCGAGCAGTACTTC. The encoded protein is CATSDLLAGGGEQYF.

The chain is built from TRBV29-1 and TRBJ1-1; TRBD1 might be the D (5 bases). The CDR3 is 13 amino acids. V was trimmed by 6 bases and J by 3 bases, leaving 14 bases between them. The germline V gene has CDR1 SQVTM and CDR2 ANQGSEA. CDR3 nucleotide sequence: TGCAGCGTGGGAGGGGCCGTATACACTGAAGCTTTCTTT. This encodes CSVGGAVYTEAFF.

The genes are TRBV9 and TRBJ2-1, with a weak D call TRBD1 (6 bases). Germline-derived CDR1 and CDR2 are SGDLS and YYNGEE. The length of the CDR3 is 15 residues. V was trimmed by 0 bases and J by 4 bases, leaving 11 bases between them. CDR3 coding DNA: TGTGCCAGCAGCGTAGAGGGGGACCAATACAATGAGCAGTTCTTC. Encoded protein: CASSVEGDQYNEQFF.

The rearrangement uses TRBV5-1 and TRBJ2-1; TRBD1 agrees at 7 bases. CDR1 is SGHRS, CDR2 YFSETQ, per germline. V was clipped by 5 bases and J by 5 bases; unmatched bases: 16. The CDR3 is 17 amino acids. CDR3 amino acids: CASSFIVRDRANNEQFF. The CDR3, as DNA: TGCGCCAGCAGTTTCATCGTCCGGGACAGAGCTAACAATGAGCAGTTCTTC.

The chain combines TRBV20-1 with TRBJ2-3; D might be TRBD2 (6 bases). Trimming cost V 7 bases and J 4 bases, with 9 bases left between them. Germline V gene sequence: CDR1 DFQATT, CDR2 SNEGSKA (reference sequence). There are 11 residues in the CDR3. CDR3: CSGREADTQYF. The DNA for the CDR3 is TGCAGTGGAAGGGAGGCAGATACGCAGTATTTT.

The chain carries TRBV2 and TRBJ2-4; weak D call: TRBD1 (6 bases). The ends were cut back, 6 bases at V and 0 bases at J, with 15 bases in the middle. The germline V gene has CDR1 SNHLY and CDR2 FYNNEI. The CDR3 is 16 residues long. In DNA, the CDR3 is TGTGCCAGCAGAGAGGGGGTCCGGGTAGCCAAAAACATTCAGTACTTC. Its protein product is CASREGVRVAKNIQYF.

The V gene is TRBV7-9, the J gene TRBJ1-1; D perhaps matches TRBD1 (5 bases). The V end was cut by 8 bases, the J end by 3 bases, with 16 bases between. The CDR3 is 14 amino acids. Germline-derived CDR1 and CDR2 are SEHNR and FQNEAQ (reference sequence). CDR3 nucleotide sequence: TGTGCCAGCGGTTCAAGGGCGGGGGACACTGAAGCTTTCTTT. Its translation is CASGSRAGDTEAFF.

The V and J genes are TRBV29-1 and TRBJ1-1, with D maybe TRBD1 (6 bases). This CDR3 is 15 amino acids long. The V end was cut by 6 bases, the J end by 4 bases, with 21 bases between. CDR1 SQVTM and CDR2 ANQGSEA come from the germline V gene. The CDR3: CSVEPSGVLGTEAFF. CDR3 bases: TGCAGCGTCGAACCCTCAGGGGTCTTGGGCACTGAAGCTTTCTTT.

V gene TRBV30 combines with J gene TRBJ2-5; 10 bases map to TRBD2. From germline, CDR1 is GTSNPN and CDR2 SVGIG (reference sequence). The CDR3 length is 15 residues. The trim removed 0 bases at V and 5 bases at J, leaving 6 bases unmatched. The CDR3 spells CAWSVKLAGSETQYF. Here the CDR3 DNA reads TGTGCCTGGAGTGTAAAACTAGCGGGGTCCGAGACCCAGTACTTC.

CDR3 region: CASTRPGTNYGYTF. CDR3 nucleotides: TGTGCCAGTACCCGCCCAGGGACTAACTATGGCTACACCTTC. The V gene is TRBV19, the J gene TRBJ1-2; possibly TRBD1 for D (5 bases). Germline V CDR1 and CDR2: LNHDA, SQIVND (reference sequence). The V and J ends lost 7 bases and 0 bases respectively, with 12 bases between them. The CDR3 covers 14 residues.

The chain uses TRBV3-1 (or the pseudogene TRBV3-2) and TRBJ2-1, with 8 bases identical to TRBD2. CDR1 LGHDT and CDR2 YNNKEL come from the germline V gene (reference sequence). V gave up 2 bases and J gave up 4 bases; unmatched junction bases: 13. The CDR3 extends over 18 amino acids. CDR3 sequence reads: CASSQQRGKAADYNEQFF. As DNA, the CDR3 is TGTGCCAGCAGCCAACAGCGGGGGAAAGCCGCGGATTACAATGAGCAGTTCTTC.

The V call is TRBV19, the J call TRBJ1-6; D possibly corresponds to TRBD1 (6 bases). The CDR3 has 13 residues. Germline values: CDR1 LNHDA, CDR2 SQIVND (reference sequence). Between the trimmed V and J ends, which lost 5 bases and 11 bases, there was a span of 13 bases. CDR3 amino acids: CASSDLQGPPLHF. Written as DNA, the CDR3 is TGTGCCAGTAGTGATTTACAGGGACCACCCCTCCACTTT. The whole variable domain, filled in from reference TRBV19 and TRBJ1-6, reads DGGITQSPKYLFRKEGQNVTLSCEQNLNHDAMYWYRQDPGQGLRLIYYSQIVNDFQKGDIAEGYSVSREKKESFPLTVTSAQKNPTAFYLCASSDLQGPPLHFGNGTRLTVT.

As to this clone: Other DNA sequences of this sample code for an identical CDR3. The chain couples TRBV7-9 to TRBJ1-2; 7 positions match TRBD1. CDR3 length equals 14 residues. The V and J ends lost 6 bases and 1 base, in that order; junction bases with no gene match: 5. Germline V gene data show CDR1 as SEHNR and CDR2 as FQNEAQ (reference sequence). The DNA for the CDR3 is TGTGCCAGCAGTTCCACAGGGGTTAACTATGGCTACACCTTC. Translating it yields CASSSTGVNYGYTF.

V and J are TRBV5-5 and TRBJ1-2, with a possible D match to TRBD1 (5 bases). V lost 4 bases and J 5 bases, leaving 12 bases between the germline ends. Germline values: CDR1 SGHKS, CDR2 YYEKEE (reference sequence). CDR3 length: 13 amino acids. The CDR3 is CASSAERGYGYTF. The CDR3 DNA follows: TGTGCCAGCAGCGCCGAGCGGGGGTATGGCTACACCTTC.

The V and J genes are TRBV30 and TRBJ1-5; TRBD1 might be the D (5 bases). CDR3 length: 15 residues. Germline CDR1 and CDR2: GTSNPN and SVGIG (reference sequence). The germline V and J ends were trimmed by 1 base and 3 bases, with 13 bases remaining between them. CDR3 DNA: TGTGCCTGGAGTGAGACAGCCTCTATCAATCAGCCCCAGCATTTT. It translates to CAWSETASINQPQHF.